This TCR beta chain was obtained from a study of cytomegalovirus exposure and HLA in healthy donors. Points from the study as a whole: Per a prior analysis, the majority of TCR beta V segments were productive roughly 90% or roughly 30% of the time. TCR beta chains associated with HLA were, in a later analysis, more clonally expanded than equally common others.

PCR used 60 Vbeta primers and 13 Jbeta primers. Sequencing used immunoSEQ multiplex PCR; TCRdb keeps in-frame clones, though not all of them. This sample has some 55,000 clones, with approximately 83% found just once. The CDR3 is 14 residues long. The ends were cut back, 3 bases at V and 8 bases at J, with 16 bases in the middle. The germline CDR1 and CDR2 sequences are LNHDA and SQIVND (reference sequence). Regarding this clone: Its antigen remains unknown.

This clonotype was sampled from a man in his forties or fifties in good health and CMV-seronegative. The specimen sequenced was PBMCs. This rearrangement joins TRBV19 to TRBJ1-2, with D maybe TRBD1 (6 bases). CDR3 bases: TGTGCCAGTAGTATGCCCGGACAGCCCAGGGGCTACACCTTC. As protein: CASSMPGQPRGYTF.